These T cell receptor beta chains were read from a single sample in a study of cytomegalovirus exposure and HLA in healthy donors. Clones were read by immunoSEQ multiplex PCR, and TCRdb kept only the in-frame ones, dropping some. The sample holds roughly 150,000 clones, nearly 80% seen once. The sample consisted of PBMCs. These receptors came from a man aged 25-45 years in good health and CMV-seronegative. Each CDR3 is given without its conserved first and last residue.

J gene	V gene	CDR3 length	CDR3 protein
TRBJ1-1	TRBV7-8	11	ASSRQGYTEAF
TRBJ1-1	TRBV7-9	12	ASSFGGGRTEAF
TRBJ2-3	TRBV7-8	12	ASSLTSRTDTQY
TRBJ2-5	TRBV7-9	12	ASSFGQGLETQY
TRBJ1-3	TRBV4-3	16	ASSPSDRTGTSGNTIY
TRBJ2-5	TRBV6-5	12	ASSYSVAGETQY
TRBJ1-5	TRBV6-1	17	ASSEAAGFTLYSNQPQH
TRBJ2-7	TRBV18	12	ASSPRDLSFEQY
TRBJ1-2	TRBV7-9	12	ASTPGQGNYGYT
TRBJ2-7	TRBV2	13	ASTSWGRLPYEQY
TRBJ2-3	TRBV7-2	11	ASSPSRADTQY
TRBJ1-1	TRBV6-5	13	ASSYSLTGNTEAF
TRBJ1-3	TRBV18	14	ASSPSARSSGNTIY
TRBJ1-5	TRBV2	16	ASRKGGRGLYSNQPQH
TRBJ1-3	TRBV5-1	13	ASSFLGQVGNTIY
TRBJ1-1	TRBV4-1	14	ASSLHIAGVNTEAF
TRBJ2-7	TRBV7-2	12	ASSSRVLAYEQY
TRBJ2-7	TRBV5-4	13	ASSLVFTGGGEQY
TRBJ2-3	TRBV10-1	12	ASSQGTATDTQY
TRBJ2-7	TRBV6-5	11	ATRRLVAHEQY
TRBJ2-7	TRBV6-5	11	ASSRTSRYEQY
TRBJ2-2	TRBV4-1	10	ASSLYTGELF
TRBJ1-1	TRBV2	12	ASGGTVGSTEAF
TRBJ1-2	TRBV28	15	ASSTGTGLLPGHGYT
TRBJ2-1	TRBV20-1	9	STTRYNEQF
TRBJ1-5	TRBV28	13	ASSLVVLNNQPQH
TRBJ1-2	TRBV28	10	ASSLGQGSYT
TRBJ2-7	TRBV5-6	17	ASSLFASGRAINPYEQY
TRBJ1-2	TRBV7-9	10	SSSLGSYGYT
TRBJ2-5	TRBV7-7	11	ASSPDRGETQY
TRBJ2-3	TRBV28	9	ATVAGTTQY
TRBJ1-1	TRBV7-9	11	ASSLSRDTEAF
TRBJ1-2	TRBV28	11	ACRGGLNYGYT
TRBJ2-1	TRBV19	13	ASSKTRNSYNEQF
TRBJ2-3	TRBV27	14	ASSSPSSAGTDTQY
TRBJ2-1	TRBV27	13	ASSWIGSSYNEQF
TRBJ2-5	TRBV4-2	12	ASSQGTNQETQY
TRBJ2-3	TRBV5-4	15	ASSQGGSGGGTDTQY
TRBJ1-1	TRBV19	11	ASGQGRNTEAF
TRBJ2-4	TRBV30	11	AWSRAAKNIQY
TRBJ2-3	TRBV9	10	ASSVVTDTQY
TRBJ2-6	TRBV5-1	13	ASSFSGSGANVLT
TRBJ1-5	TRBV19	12	ASRIGQGSQPQH
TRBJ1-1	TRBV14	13	ASSPLGTGGTEAF